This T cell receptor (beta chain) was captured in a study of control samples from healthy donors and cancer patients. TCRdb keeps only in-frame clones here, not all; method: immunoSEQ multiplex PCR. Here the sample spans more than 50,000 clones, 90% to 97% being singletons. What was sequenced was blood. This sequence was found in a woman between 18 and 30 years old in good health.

Written as DNA, the CDR3 is TGTGCCAGCAGCCAAGCTCCCCGTTCCGATCAGCCCCAGCATTTT. Its translation is CASSQAPRSDQPQHF. The chain joins TRBV3-1 (or the pseudogene TRBV3-2) to TRBJ1-5; D gene ambiguous. This CDR3 region has 15 residues. Germline CDR1 and CDR2: LGHDT and YNNKEL (reference sequence). Trimming cost V 1 base and J 5 bases, with 12 bases left between them.